The clone carrying this TCR beta chain was observed a handful of times. Its antigen remains unknown. It was with a sample-barcoded 5' primer and a J-beta primer mix that a second PCR of roughly 6 to 12 cycles was run. MiXCR, run by TCRdb on the 5' RACE reads, gives a single entry per CDR3 protein. Of about 1.5 million distinct CDR3 sequences in the sample, about 45% were seen once. Each sample used at least 7 million PBMCs. The amount of total RNA extracted per sample was at least 6 micrograms. The sample is drawn from a study of blood T cells in healthy people across ages. For the study at large: Using template switching, researchers captured about one barcoded beta molecule for each two T cells. Findings of the study overall: Diversity figures based on one million T cells were deemed too low.

The CDR3 length is 12 residues. In germline, CDR1 is SQVTM, CDR2 ANQGSEA. Trimming took 5 bases from V and 12 from J; bases not matched to a gene: 9. The sequenced sample consisted of blood. The rearrangement links TRBV29-1 to TRBJ2-1; 8 bases align to TRBD1. This receptor was taken from a woman between 18 and 30 years old in good health. This chain's CDR3 is CSVNQGARWQFF. DNA of the CDR3: TGCAGCGTTAATCAGGGGGCGCGGTGGCAGTTCTTC.